This TCR beta chain derives from a study of blood T cell repertoires in COVID-19. About the research overall: Collection of acute and convalescent COVID-19 samples took place in the United States, Italy and Spain. Nucleic acid was either cDNA or gDNA, and it came from T cells, B-cell-depleted T cells, or PBMCs.

Profiled with immunoSEQ multiplex PCR; TCRdb holds only in-frame clones, not every one. Among 70,000 to 75,000 clones listed, about 80% were seen once. Germline V gene sequence: CDR1 SGHRS, CDR2 YFSETQ. CDR3 length equals 14 residues. J was trimmed by 3 bases and V by 0 bases; bases with no gene match: 3. The receptor was isolated from a man between 65 and 79 years old with acute or convalescent COVID-19. Sequencing was done on a sample of peripheral blood. The chain has TRBV5-1 and TRBJ2-7; 7 bases agree with TRBD2. The CDR3 protein is CASSLGSSGYEQYF. CDR3 sequence (DNA): TGCGCCAGCAGCTTGGGGTCTAGCGGCTACGAGCAGTACTTC.